This TCR beta chain was found in a study of spatial heterogeneity in lung cancer. Notes on the study in general: The estimated TCR-seq coverage of tumor T cells amounted to approximately 7.3% when looking at alpha chains and more than 12% when looking at beta chains. Counts that tracked tumor mutation counts were those of expanded intratumoral alpha and beta TCRs.

TCRdb re-called the 5' RACE reads through MiXCR, storing one row per CDR3 protein. The sample lists about 520 distinct CDR3 sequences, less than 30% occurring once. Time point specified: sample taken at primary tumor resection. Samples were obtained from about 72 donors, all untreated early-stage non-small cell lung cancer patients. Trimming took off 3 bases at V and 1 base at J, with 11 bases between the two ends. The CDR3 runs 15 residues. Per germline, CDR1 SGHVS and CDR2 FQNEAQ. A remark on this clonotype: Its specificity is not known.

The TCR was taken from a male donor with early-stage non-small cell lung cancer. The sample consisted of lung tumor tissue, taken at surgery. The chain employs TRBV7-8 and TRBJ2-3; D might be TRBD1 or TRBD2, each matching 5 bases. This CDR3 is CASSFSQGRTDTQYF. Here the CDR3 DNA reads TGTGCCAGCAGCTTCAGCCAGGGACGCACAGATACGCAGTATTTT.